This record covers a single T cell receptor (beta chain). The antigen is undetermined. Healthy controls were blood donor buffy coats. Assay used: immunoSEQ multiplex PCR; TCRdb lists only in-frame clones, some missing. The table includes 37,000 or so clones, approximately 84% detected once. The data were obtained in a study of STAT5B mutations in CD4+ large granular lymphocyte leukemia. Study-level points and caveats: Top patient clones used TRBV06 genes more often: 8/27 versus 2/35 in controls. Higher CD4+ than CD8+ T-LGLL clonality might reflect small sample size.

CDR1 is ENHRY, CDR2 SYGVKD, per germline. V lost 10 bases, J lost 3 bases, and 14 bases stayed unmatched. The CDR3 runs to 16 residues. The sequencing input was CD4+ T cells from blood buffy coats. The source of this sequence is a human donor in good health. The rearrangement uses TRBV10-3 and TRBJ2-5; TRBD2 aligns across 10 bases. DNA for the CDR3: TGTGCCAGCGAAACTAGCGGGGCTCGACCTGAAGAGACCCAGTACTTC. Translated: CASETSGARPEETQYF.